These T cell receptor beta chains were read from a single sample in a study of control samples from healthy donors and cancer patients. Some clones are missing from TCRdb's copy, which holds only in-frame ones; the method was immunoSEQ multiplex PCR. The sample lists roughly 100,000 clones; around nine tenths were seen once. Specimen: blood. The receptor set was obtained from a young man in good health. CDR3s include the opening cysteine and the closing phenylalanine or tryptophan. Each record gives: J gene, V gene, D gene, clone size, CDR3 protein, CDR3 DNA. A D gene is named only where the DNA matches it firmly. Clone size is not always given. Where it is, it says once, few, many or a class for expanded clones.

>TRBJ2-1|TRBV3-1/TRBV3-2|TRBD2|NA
CASSTPKSTSGKRNEQFF
TGTGCCAGCAGCACCCCGAAATCGACTAGCGGAAAACGCAATGAGCAGTTCTTC
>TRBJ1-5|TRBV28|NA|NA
CASSRFAGSSGNQPQHF
TGTGCCAGCAGTCGCTTCGCGGGGAGTTCGGGCAATCAGCCCCAGCATTTT
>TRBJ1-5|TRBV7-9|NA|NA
CASSLPGFNQPQHF
TGTGCCAGCAGCCTTCCGGGGTTTAATCAGCCCCAGCATTTT
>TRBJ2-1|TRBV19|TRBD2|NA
CASRGLADNEQFF
TGTGCCAGTAGAGGACTAGCGGACAATGAGCAGTTCTTC
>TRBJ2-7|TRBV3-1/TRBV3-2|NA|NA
CASSQGDSEQYF
TGTGCCAGCAGCCAAGGGGACTCCGAGCAGTACTTC
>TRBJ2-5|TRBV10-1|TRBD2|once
CASRDGTSGNTWGETQYF
TGCGCCAGCAGAGACGGGACTAGCGGGAACACTTGGGGGGAGACCCAGTACTTC
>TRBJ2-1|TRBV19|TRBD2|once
CASSPGTSGNNEQFF
TGTGCCAGTAGTCCCGGGACTAGCGGGAACAATGAGCAGTTCTTC
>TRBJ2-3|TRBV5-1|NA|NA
CASSLARGTDTQYF
TGCGCCAGCAGCTTGGCTCGGGGCACAGATACGCAGTATTTT
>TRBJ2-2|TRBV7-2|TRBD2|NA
CASSLYGGRSTGELFF
TGTGCCAGCAGCTTATATGGCGGGAGAAGCACCGGGGAGCTGTTTTTT
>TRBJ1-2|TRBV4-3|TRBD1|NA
CASSPNRGSYYGYTF
TGCGCCAGCAGCCCGAACAGGGGTTCTTACTATGGCTACACCTTC
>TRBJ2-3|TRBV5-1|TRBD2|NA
CASRASGRAPDTQYF
TGCGCCAGCAGGGCTAGCGGGAGGGCCCCAGATACGCAGTATTTT
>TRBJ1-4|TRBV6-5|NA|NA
CASSYISRAKNEKLFF
TGTGCCAGCAGTTATATAAGCAGGGCAAAAAATGAAAAACTGTTTTTT
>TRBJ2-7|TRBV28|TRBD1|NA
CATGQGALKQYF
TGTGCCACCGGACAGGGGGCGCTAAAGCAGTACTTC
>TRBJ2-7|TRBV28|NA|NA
CATLETGLAYEQYF
TGTGCCACCCTGGAGACGGGACTGGCCTACGAGCAGTACTTC
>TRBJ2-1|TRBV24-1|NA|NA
CATSDLSVGQFF
TGTGCCACCAGTGACCTGTCCGTGGGGCAGTTCTTC
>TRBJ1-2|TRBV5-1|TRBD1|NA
CASSPTGDYGYTF
TGCGCCAGCAGCCCGACAGGGGACTATGGCTACACCTTC
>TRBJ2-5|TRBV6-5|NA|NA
CASSLGAPQAGTQYF
TGTGCCAGCAGCCTTGGGGCTCCTCAGGCAGGGACCCAGTACTTC
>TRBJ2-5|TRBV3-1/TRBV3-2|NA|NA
CASSQNGLVFGETQYF
TGTGCCAGCAGCCAAAACGGTCTAGTGTTTGGCGAGACCCAGTACTTC